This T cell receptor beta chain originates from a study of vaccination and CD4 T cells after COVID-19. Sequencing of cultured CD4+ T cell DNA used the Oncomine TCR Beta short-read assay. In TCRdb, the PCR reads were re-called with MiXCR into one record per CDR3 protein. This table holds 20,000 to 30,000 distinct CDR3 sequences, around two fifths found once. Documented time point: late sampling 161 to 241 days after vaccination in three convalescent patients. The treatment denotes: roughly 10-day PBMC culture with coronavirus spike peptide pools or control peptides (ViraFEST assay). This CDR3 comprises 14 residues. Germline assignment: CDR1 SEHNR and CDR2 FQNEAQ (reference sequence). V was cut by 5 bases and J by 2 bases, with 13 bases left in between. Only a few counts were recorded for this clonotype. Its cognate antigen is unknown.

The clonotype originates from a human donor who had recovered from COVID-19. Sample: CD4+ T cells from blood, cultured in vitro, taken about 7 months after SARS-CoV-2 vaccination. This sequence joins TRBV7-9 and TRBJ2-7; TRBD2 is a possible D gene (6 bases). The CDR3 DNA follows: TGTGCCAGCAGCCCGGGGACTCATACCTACGAGCAGTACTTC. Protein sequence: CASSPGTHTYEQYF. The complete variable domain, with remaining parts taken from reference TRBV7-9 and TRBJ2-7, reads DTGVSQNPRHKITKRGQNVTFRCDPISEHNRLYWYRQTLGQGPEFLTYFQNEAQLEKSRLLSDRFSAERPKGSFSTLEIQRTEQGDSAMYLCASSPGTHTYEQYFGPGTRLTVT.